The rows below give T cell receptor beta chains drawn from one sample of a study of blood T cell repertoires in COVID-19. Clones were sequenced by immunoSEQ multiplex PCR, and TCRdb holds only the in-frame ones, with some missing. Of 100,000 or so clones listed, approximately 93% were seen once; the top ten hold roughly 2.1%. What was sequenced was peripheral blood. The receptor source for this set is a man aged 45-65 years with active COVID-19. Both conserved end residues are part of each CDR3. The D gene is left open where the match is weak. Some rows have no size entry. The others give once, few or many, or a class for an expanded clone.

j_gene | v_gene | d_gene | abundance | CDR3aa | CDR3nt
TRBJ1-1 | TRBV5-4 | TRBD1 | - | CASSIRGLDAEAFF | TGTGCCAGCAGCATCAGGGGGCTTGACGCTGAAGCTTTCTTT
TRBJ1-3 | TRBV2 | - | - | CASSDRSSSGNTIYF | TGTGCCAGCAGTGATAGGAGCTCCTCTGGAAACACCATATATTTT
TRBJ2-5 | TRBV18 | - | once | CASSLLGPRGQETQYF | TGTGCCAGCTCCCTCTTGGGGCCGAGGGGGCAAGAGACCCAGTACTTC
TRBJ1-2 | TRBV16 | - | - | CASSQSGADYGYTF | TGTGCCAGCAGCCAATCGGGGGCAGACTATGGCTACACCTTC
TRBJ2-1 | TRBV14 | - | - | CASSHLGTKVNEQFF | TGTGCCAGCAGCCACCTCGGGACAAAAGTCAATGAGCAGTTCTTC
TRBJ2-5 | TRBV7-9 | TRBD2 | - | CASSWGGQETQYF | TGTGCCAGCAGCTGGGGAGGGCAAGAGACCCAGTACTTC
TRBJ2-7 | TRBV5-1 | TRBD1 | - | CASSPTGAGAYEQYF | TGCGCCAGCAGCCCGACAGGGGCCGGCGCCTACGAGCAGTACTTC
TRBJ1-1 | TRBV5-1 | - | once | CASSLGWVNTEAFF | TGCGCCAGCAGCCTCGGGTGGGTGAACACTGAAGCTTTCTTT
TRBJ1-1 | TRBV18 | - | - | CASSPSTAEAFF | TGTGCCAGCTCACCATCTACAGCTGAAGCTTTCTTT
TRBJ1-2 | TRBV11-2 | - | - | CASSPQGPEGYTF | TGTGCCAGCAGCCCCCAGGGTCCAGAGGGCTACACCTTC
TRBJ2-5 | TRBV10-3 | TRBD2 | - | CAISEGTSGGKETQYF | TGTGCCATCAGTGAGGGGACTAGCGGGGGGAAAGAGACCCAGTACTTC
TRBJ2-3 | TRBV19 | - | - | CATASSDSTTYTDTQYF | TGTGCCACCGCTTCCTCGGACTCCACCACGTACACAGATACGCAGTATTTT
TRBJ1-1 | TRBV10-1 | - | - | CASSETGNTEAFF | TGCGCCAGCAGTGAAACGGGGAACACTGAAGCTTTCTTT
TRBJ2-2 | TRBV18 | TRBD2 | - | CASSPPGLAGDGTGELFF | TGTGCCAGCTCTCCGCCGGGACTAGCGGGAGACGGGACCGGGGAGCTGTTTTTT
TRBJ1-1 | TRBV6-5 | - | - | CAARQLMNTEAFF | TGTGCCGCCCGACAGTTAATGAACACTGAAGCTTTCTTT
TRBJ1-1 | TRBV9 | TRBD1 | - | CASSTHNSYGTGAEAFF | TGTGCCAGCAGCACACATAATTCTTATGGGACAGGGGCTGAAGCTTTCTTT
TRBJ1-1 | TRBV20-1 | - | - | CSARDSGEAFF | TGCAGTGCTAGAGATTCGGGTGAAGCTTTCTTT
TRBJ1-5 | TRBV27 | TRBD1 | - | CASSLRLNRGGGQPQHF | TGTGCCAGCAGTTTGCGGTTAAACAGGGGGGGTGGACAGCCCCAGCATTTT
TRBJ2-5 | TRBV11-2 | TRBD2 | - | CASSLGGRETQYF | TGTGCCAGCAGCTTGGGAGGGCGGGAGACCCAGTACTTC
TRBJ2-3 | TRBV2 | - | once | CASSESNQYF | TGTGCCAGCAGTGAGTCTAACCAGTATTTT
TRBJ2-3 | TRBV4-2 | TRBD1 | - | CASSLGADRATTDTQYF | TGTGCCAGCAGCCTGGGGGCGGACAGGGCGACCACAGATACGCAGTATTTT
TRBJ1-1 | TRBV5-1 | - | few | CASSFEGNTEAFF | TGCGCCAGCAGCTTTGAGGGGAACACTGAAGCTTTCTTT
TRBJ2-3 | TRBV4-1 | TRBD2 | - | CASSQDPSGGAHTQYF | TGCGCCAGCAGCCAAGACCCTAGCGGGGGGGCACATACGCAGTATTTT